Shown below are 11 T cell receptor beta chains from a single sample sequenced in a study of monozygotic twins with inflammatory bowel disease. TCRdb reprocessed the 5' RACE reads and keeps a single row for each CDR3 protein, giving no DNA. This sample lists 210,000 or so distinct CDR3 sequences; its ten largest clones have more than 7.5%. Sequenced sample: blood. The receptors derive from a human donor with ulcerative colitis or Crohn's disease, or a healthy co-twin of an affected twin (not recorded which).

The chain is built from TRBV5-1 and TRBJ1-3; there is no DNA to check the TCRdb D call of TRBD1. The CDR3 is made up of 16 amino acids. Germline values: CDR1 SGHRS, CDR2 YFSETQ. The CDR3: CASSSGTGNAGNTIYF.

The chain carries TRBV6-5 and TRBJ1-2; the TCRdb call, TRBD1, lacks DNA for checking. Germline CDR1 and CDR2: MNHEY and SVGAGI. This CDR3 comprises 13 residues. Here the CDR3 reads CASSLLTGAGYTF.

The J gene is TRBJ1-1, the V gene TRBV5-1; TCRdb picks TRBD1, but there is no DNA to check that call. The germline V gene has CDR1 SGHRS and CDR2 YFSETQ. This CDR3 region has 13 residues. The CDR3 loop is CASSLMPGTEAFF.

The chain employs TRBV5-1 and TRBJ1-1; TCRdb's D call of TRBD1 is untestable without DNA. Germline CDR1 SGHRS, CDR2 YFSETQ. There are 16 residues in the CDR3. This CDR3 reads CASSLDWDMINTEAFF.

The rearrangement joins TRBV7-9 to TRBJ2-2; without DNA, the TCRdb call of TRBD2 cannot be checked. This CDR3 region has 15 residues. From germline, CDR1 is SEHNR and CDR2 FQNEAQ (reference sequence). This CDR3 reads CASSLYAGNTGELFF. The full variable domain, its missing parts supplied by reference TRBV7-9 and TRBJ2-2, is DTGVSQNPRHKITKRGQNVTFRCDPISEHNRLYWYRQTLGQGPEFLTYFQNEAQLEKSRLLSDRFSAERPKGSFSTLEIQRTEQGDSAMYLCASSLYAGNTGELFFGEGSRLTVL.

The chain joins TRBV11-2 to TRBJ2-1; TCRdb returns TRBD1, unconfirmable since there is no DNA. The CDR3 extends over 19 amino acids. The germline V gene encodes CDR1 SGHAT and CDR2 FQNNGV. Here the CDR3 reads CASSLLVNPTGGKLNEQFF.

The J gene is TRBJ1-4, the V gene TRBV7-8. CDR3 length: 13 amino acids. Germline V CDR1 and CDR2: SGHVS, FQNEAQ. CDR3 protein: CASSWVNNEKLFF.

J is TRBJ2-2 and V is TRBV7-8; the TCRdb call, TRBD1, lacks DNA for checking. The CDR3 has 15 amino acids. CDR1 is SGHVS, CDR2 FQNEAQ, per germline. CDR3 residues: CASSADGGSTGELFF.

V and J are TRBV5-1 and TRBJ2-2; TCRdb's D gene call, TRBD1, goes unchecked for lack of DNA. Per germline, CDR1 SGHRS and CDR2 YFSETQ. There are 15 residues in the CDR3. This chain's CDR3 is CASSPGYSATGELFF.

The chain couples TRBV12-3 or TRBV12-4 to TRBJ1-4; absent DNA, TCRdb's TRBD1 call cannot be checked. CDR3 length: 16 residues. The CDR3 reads CASSLAPGRGNEKLFF.

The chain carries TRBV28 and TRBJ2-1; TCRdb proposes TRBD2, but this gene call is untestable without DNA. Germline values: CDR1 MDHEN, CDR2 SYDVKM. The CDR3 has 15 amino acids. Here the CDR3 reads CASSLRREGLNEQFF.